Only one count was recorded for the clone carrying this TCR beta chain. The antigen is undetermined. Relative to the germline gene, one junction end is altered; a read error may explain this. Healthy Caucasian individuals from Russia aged about 6 to 100 were enrolled as donors. Germline assignment: CDR1 SNHLY and CDR2 FYNNEI. The CDR3 is 13 amino acids. This sample was included in a study of blood T cells in healthy people across ages. It was with a sample-barcoded 5' primer and a J-beta primer mix that a second PCR of about 6 to 12 cycles was run. TCRdb re-called the 5' RACE reads with MiXCR, one entry per CDR3 protein. The sample gives about 640,000 distinct CDR3 sequences, around 41% of which show up once; about 32% is in the top ten. Findings of the study overall: Compared with aged donors, long-lived donors showed fewer expanded clones, suggesting selection. The CMV status of each donor remained undetermined, and this could have confounded shifts in expanded clonotypes. When one million T cells were used, diversity estimates were thought to be underestimates.

The sample taken for sequencing was blood. The chain uses TRBV2 and TRBJ2-4; 9 bases match TRBD2. With the DNA end fitting TRBJ2-7 better, the J assignment may be wrong. This TCR was sampled from an elderly man in good health. CDR3 nucleotides: TGCGCCAGCGGGGGGCAAGTCTTCTACGAGCAGTACTTC. Its translation: CASGGQVFYEQYF.